This TCR beta chain was sequenced for a study of OX40 agonist ivuxolimab in advanced cancers. CDR3 length equals 15 residues. Germline V gene lookup returns CDR1 SEHNR and CDR2 FQNEAQ (reference sequence). V gave up 2 bases and J gave up 6 bases; unmatched junction bases: 8. The method was immunoSEQ multiplex PCR; TCRdb's version includes in-frame clones alone and lacks a portion of them. The table has 45,000 to 65,000 clones, approximately 88% seen once. Autoimmune disease history or systemic immunosuppression disqualified patients. The sequences come from CD4+ or CD8+ T cells sorted from blood, collected in a trial of the OX40 agonist ivuxolimab. The sequence was obtained from an adult with an advanced solid tumor such as melanoma, head and neck, liver or kidney cancer. The chain is built from TRBV7-9 and TRBJ1-1; 8 bases fit TRBD1. The CDR3 here is CASSLTGQGASEAFF. The DNA for the CDR3 is TGTGCCAGCAGCTTAACCGGGCAGGGGGCGTCTGAAGCTTTCTTT.